This T cell receptor beta chain was profiled in a study of spatial heterogeneity in lung cancer. TCRdb itself ran the 5' RACE reads through MiXCR, one entry per CDR3 protein. The sample shows some 35,000 distinct CDR3 sequences, more than 6.5% of them seen only once. Time point specified: blood at routine non-recurrence follow-up after resection. In each case, whole RNA from tumor, nontumor lung or frozen PBMC was sequenced unsorted. This CDR3 contains 15 residues. CDR1 SGHTA and CDR2 FQGTGA come from the germline V gene. Between the trimmed V and J ends, which lost 0 bases and 6 bases, there was a span of 11 bases. This clonotype was counted many times.

The chain is built from TRBV7-3 and TRBJ1-4, with TRBD1 as a possible D gene (5 bases). This sequence originates from a male donor with early-stage non-small cell lung cancer. The sequencing here drew on PBMCs, taken at follow-up. The CDR3 region has the DNA TGTGCCAGCAGCTTAACAGGGGAGCTGGATGAAAAACTGTTTTTT. Translation: CASSLTGELDEKLFF.